The entry that follows covers one TCR beta chain sequence. Its specificity is not known. The record originates from a study of T cells after yellow fever vaccination. General study findings and limits: Repertoires sorted by FACS could include abundant clonotypes that are contaminants from the bulk population. Booster sampling recovered most clones from primary vaccination (roughly 97% CD4, 80% to 90% CD8).

There are 14 residues in the CDR3. Deletions cut 9 bases from V and 5 bases from J, with 16 bases between. Germline CDR1 is KGHDR and CDR2 is SFDVKD. The study made its TCR cDNA through 5'RACE template switching. That step introduced a universal primer site along with UMIs. TCRdb passed the 5' RACE reads through MiXCR, listing each CDR3 protein once. The table has 300,000 to 350,000 distinct CDR3 sequences, around 4.5% seen once. This chain links TRBV24-1 with TRBJ2-1, with a possible D match to TRBD1 (5 bases). Sequencing was performed on PBMCs, taken 15 days after the yellow fever booster vaccination. The source is a young man who received the YFV17D yellow fever vaccine. CDR3 amino acids: CATYASGINNEQFF. CDR3 sequence (DNA): TGTGCCACCTATGCGTCAGGGATAAACAATGAGCAGTTCTTC.